The clone carrying this T cell receptor beta chain was seen ten or more times. As yet, its antigen is unknown. These data come from a study of T cell responses to AZD1222 COVID-19 vaccine. Study-level findings and limits: AZD1222 recipients seropositive at baseline numbered only 5 to 7. No repertoire was sampled before or during the peak T cell response, only after it. The donor cohort was predominantly white British with a female majority, and clonal diversity may have been underestimated. The study found vaccine-associated CD4 TCRs spanning spike, dominant at 160-218 and 743-854.

This CDR3 has 15 residues. V was cut by 3 bases and J by 1 base, with 12 bases left in between. The germline CDR1 and CDR2 sequences are LGHDT and YNNKEL (reference sequence). TCRdb's table, derived via immunoSEQ multiplex PCR, lists solely in-frame clones and lacks some. In the table there are 150,000 to 200,000 clones, roughly 92% of which are singletons. Source: peripheral blood, taken on day 0 of AZD1222 vaccination. This receptor was identified in an adult in good health. V usage is TRBV3-1 (or the pseudogene TRBV3-2) and J usage is TRBJ1-2; D may be TRBD1 (5 bases). The CDR3: CASSQGRTRNYGYTF. CDR3 in DNA: TGTGCCAGCAGCCAGGGACGAACCCGTAACTATGGCTACACCTTC.